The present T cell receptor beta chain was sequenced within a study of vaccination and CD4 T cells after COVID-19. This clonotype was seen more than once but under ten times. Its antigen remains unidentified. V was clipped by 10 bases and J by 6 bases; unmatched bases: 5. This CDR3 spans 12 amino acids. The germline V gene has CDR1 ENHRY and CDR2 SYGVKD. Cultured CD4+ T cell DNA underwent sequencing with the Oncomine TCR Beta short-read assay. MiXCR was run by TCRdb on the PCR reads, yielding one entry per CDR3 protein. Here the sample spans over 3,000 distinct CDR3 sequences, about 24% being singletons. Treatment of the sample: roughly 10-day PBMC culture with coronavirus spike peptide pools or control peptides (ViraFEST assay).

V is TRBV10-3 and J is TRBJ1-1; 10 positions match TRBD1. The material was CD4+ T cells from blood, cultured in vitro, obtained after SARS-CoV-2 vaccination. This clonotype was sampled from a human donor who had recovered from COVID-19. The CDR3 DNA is TGTGCCAGCGGCGGACAGGGGGCTGAAGCTTTCTTT. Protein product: CASGGQGAEAFF.